This T cell receptor beta chain was found in a study of a mutant IDH1 vaccine in newly diagnosed glioma. The overall study: Vaccine administration was initiated 4-6 weeks following radiotherapy alone, or with temozolomide cycles. General study points: Top-clonotype changes in peripheral T cells seemed unrelated to pseudoprogression.

Losses at the gene ends were 5 bases for V and 7 bases for J; bases not matched to a gene: 11. Germline CDR1 ENHRY, CDR2 SYGVKD. The CDR3 contains 16 residues. Here immunoSEQ multiplex PCR was the method, and the copy in TCRdb shows in-frame clones only, minus some. Here the sample spans tens of thousands of clones, 81% being singletons. Sample time point: week 5, during vaccination. Doses comprised 300 ug of mutant IDH1 20-mer peptide each, plus topical imiquimod. New WHO grade 3 or 4 IDH1-mutant, ATRX-lost astrocytomas were present in all donors. This clone was observed once. Its antigen is as yet unknown.

Material: PBMCs, obtained from a glioma patient whose treatment included an IDH1 peptide vaccine. The chain carries TRBV10-3 and TRBJ1-6, with 7 bases lining up with TRBD1. This sequence originates from a man aged 50-59 years with glioma. CDR3 bases: TGTGCCATCAGTTCCGGGACAGAGGGTGACAATTCACCCCTCCACTTT. Amino acids: CAISSGTEGDNSPLHF.